The present entry profiles one T cell receptor (beta chain) with its context. The antigen is unknown. This sample was taken from a study of radiation and T cells in renal cell carcinoma. Germline assignment: CDR1 LNHNV and CDR2 YYDKDF (reference sequence). Trimming cost V 1 base and J 0 bases, with 11 bases left between them. The CDR3 runs to 16 residues. Broader study findings: Baseline intratumoral clonotype presence is unknown without pretreatment biopsies.

Method: immunoSEQ multiplex PCR; TCRdb's copy keeps in-frame clones and lacks some. The data show more than 120,000 clones, with 80% to 90% seen just once and around 17% held by the top ten. Specified time point: blood 4 weeks post-SBRT, at nephrectomy. Noted treatment: 15 Gy SBRT to primary tumor, nephrectomy 4 weeks later. The source was blood, collected from a patient whose treatment included radiotherapy and nephrectomy. This receptor was identified in a woman in her 50s with renal cell carcinoma. The J gene is TRBJ2-3, the V gene TRBV15; the D gene is possibly TRBD2 (5 bases). The CDR3 bases are TGTGCCACCAGCAGAGTGGGATGGACTAGCACAGATACGCAGTATTTT. Translation gives CATSRVGWTSTDTQYF.